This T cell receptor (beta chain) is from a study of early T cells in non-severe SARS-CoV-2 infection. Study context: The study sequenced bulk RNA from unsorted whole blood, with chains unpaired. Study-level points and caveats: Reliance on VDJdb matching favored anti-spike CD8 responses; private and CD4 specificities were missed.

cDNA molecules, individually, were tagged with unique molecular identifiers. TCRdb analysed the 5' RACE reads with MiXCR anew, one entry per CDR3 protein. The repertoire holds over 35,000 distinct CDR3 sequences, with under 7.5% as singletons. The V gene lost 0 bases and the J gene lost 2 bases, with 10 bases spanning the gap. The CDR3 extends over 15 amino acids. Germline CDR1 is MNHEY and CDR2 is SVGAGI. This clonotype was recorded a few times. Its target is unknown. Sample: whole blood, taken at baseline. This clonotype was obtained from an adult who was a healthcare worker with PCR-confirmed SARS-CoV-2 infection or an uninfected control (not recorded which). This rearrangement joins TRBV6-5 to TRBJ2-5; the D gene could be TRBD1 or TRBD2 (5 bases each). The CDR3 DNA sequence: TGTGCCAGCAGTTACTCTGGGACCACACAAGAGACCCAGTACTTC. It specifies CASSYSGTTQETQYF.